The 24 T cell receptor beta chains listed next were all sequenced from one sample in a study of T cell changes during pregnancy in multiple sclerosis (dated by TCRdb to between 2018 and 2021). Library construction relied on the immunoSEQ multiplex PCR assay. In its TCRdb copy, this immuneACCESS table keeps in-frame sequences only and misses some clones. Where compared with another copy, unresolved V genes explain less than half of these, and the others have no known cause. Counted in this sample were some 93,000 clones; around 92% of them appeared once. The ten top clones hold more than 1.5% of the sample. The input for sequencing was peripheral blood, taken after pregnancy. The source of these receptors is a female donor in good health, enrolled as a control in a pregnancy study.

This clone was seen once. V gene TRBV29-1 combines with J gene TRBJ1-2; D is possibly TRBD1 (6 bases). V was trimmed by 5 bases and J by 1 base, leaving 11 bases between them. The CDR3 has 13 residues. From germline, CDR1 is SQVTM and CDR2 ANQGSEA. The chain's CDR3 is CSVSDSRNYGYTF. As DNA, the CDR3 is TGCAGCGTTTCGGACAGCCGTAACTATGGCTACACCTTC.

The chain employs TRBV7-2 and TRBJ1-5, with 8 bases that match TRBD1. The CDR3 is made up of 15 amino acids. Germline CDR1 reads SGHTA; CDR2 reads FQGNSA. With V trimmed by 1 base and J by 7 bases, 6 bases remained unmatched. CDR3 coding DNA: TGTGCCAGCAGCTTAGATTCAGGGGGCGGGCAGCCCCAGCATTTT. This codes for CASSLDSGGGQPQHF.

The rearrangement joins TRBV4-3 to TRBJ1-1; the D is unclear. Trimming cost V 3 bases and J 5 bases, with 10 bases left between them. The germline V gene has CDR1 LGHNA and CDR2 YSLEER. The CDR3 extends over 13 amino acids. The CDR3 coding sequence is TGCGCCAGCAGCCAGTCCCTGAGAACTGAAGCTTTCTTT. Translating it yields CASSQSLRTEAFF.

The chain has TRBV18 and TRBJ1-1; TRBD1 agrees at 7 bases. Germline trimming cut 7 bases from V and 9 bases from J; bases unmatched to any gene: 11. The V gene's germline CDR1 is KGHSH and CDR2 LQKENI. The CDR3 is made up of 13 amino acids. The CDR3 nucleotides read TGTGCCAGCTTCCTTTCCGGGACAGAGAAAGCTTTCTTT. This sequence encodes CASFLSGTEKAFF.

This clone was counted once. The chain couples TRBV9 to TRBJ2-1; D ambiguous. CDR1 and CDR2 from the germline V gene are SGDLS and YYNGEE. V was pared by 0 bases and J by 3 bases, with 7 bases between. CDR3 length: 14 residues. In DNA form, the CDR3 reads TGTGCCAGCAGCGTAGGACTCCTCTACAATGAGCAGTTCTTC. It codes for CASSVGLLYNEQFF.

The gene calls are TRBV28 and TRBJ2-7, with 9 bases identical to TRBD1. CDR1 and CDR2 from the germline V gene are MDHEN and SYDVKM. The CDR3 runs to 16 residues. J gave up 5 bases and V 5 bases, and 13 bases lay outside the gene matches. CDR3 loop: CASSPRDREVLDEQYF. Here the CDR3 DNA reads TGTGCCAGCAGTCCGCGGGACAGGGAGGTTTTAGACGAGCAGTACTTC.

The chain employs TRBV28 and TRBJ2-7; 8 bases are a match to TRBD2. Germline V gene sequence: CDR1 MDHEN, CDR2 SYDVKM. V lost 5 bases and J lost 0; bases outside the gene matches: 9. CDR3 length: 16 amino acids. This CDR3 reads CASSPKRGLNSYEQYF. Here the CDR3 DNA reads TGTGCCAGCAGTCCTAAGCGGGGGCTCAACTCCTACGAGCAGTACTTC.

CDR3 sequence (DNA): TGTGCCAGCACCGTTGCTGAGGACTGTTACACCGGGGAGCTGTTTTTT. Protein: CASTVAEDCYTGELFF. This chain joins TRBV21-1 and TRBJ2-2; the table's TRBD2 call for D was not verified on the DNA. TRBV21-1 is a pseudogene locus. The CDR3 is 16 residues long.

The rearrangement joins TRBV7-6 to TRBJ1-1, with unresolved D. The CDR3 is made up of 14 amino acids. From germline, CDR1 is SGHVS and CDR2 FNYEAQ. Deletions cut 5 bases from V and 2 bases from J, with 12 bases between. CDR3 in DNA: TGTGCCAGCAGCAAACAGACACTTAACACTGAAGCTTTCTTT. This gives the protein CASSKQTLNTEAFF.

The chain combines TRBV5-8 with TRBJ2-3; 10 nucleotides align to TRBD2. The CDR3 extends over 17 amino acids. Germline V gene sequence: CDR1 SGHTS, CDR2 YDEGEE. Trimming cost V 4 bases and J 2 bases; bases outside gene matches: 10. CDR3 in amino acids: CASSPRLAGHTTDTQYF. CDR3 coding DNA: TGTGCCAGCAGCCCCAGACTAGCGGGCCATACCACAGATACGCAGTATTTT.

The gene calls are TRBV5-4 and TRBJ2-1; perhaps TRBD2 as D (5 bases). V was pared by 4 bases and J by 7 bases, with 6 bases between. This CDR3 comprises 11 residues. In germline, CDR1 is SGHNT, CDR2 YYREEE (reference sequence). Written as DNA, the CDR3 is TGTGCCAGCAGCCGGAGGAATGAGCAGTTCTTC. Translating it yields CASSRRNEQFF. Complete variable domain (other parts from reference TRBV5-4 and TRBJ2-1): ETGVTQSPTHLIKTRGQQVTLRCSSQSGHNTVSWYQQALGQGPQFIFQYYREEENGRGNFPPRFSGLQFPNYSSELNVNALELDDSALYLCASSRRNEQFFGPGTRLTVL.

This clone was counted between two and nine times. The chain uses TRBV5-5 and TRBJ1-6; D gene unclear. V lost 0 bases and J 7 bases, leaving 8 bases between the germline ends. This CDR3 is 14 amino acids long. Germline V gene lookup returns CDR1 SGHKS and CDR2 YYEKEE (reference sequence). The chain's CDR3 is CASSLVRHNSPLHF. The CDR3 bases are TGTGCCAGCAGCTTGGTCAGACACAATTCACCCCTCCACTTT.

The chain joins TRBV7-8 to TRBJ1-1, with TRBD1 matching over 7 bases. The germline gives CDR1 SGHVS, CDR2 FQNEAQ. This CDR3 has 14 amino acids. With V trimmed by 3 bases and J by 5 bases, 6 bases remained unmatched. The CDR3 protein is CASSFFSGGTEAFF. The DNA of the CDR3 is TGTGCCAGCAGCTTTTTTTCAGGGGGAACTGAAGCTTTCTTT.

The chain combines TRBV6-6 with TRBJ2-2, with TRBD1 matching 10 bases. There are 15 residues in the CDR3. The trim removed 4 bases at V and 7 bases at J, leaving 6 bases unmatched. Germline V CDR1 and CDR2: MNHNY, SVGAGI (reference sequence). CDR3 region: CASSSGTGVDGELFF. CDR3 bases: TGTGCCAGCAGTTCCGGGACAGGGGTGGACGGGGAGCTGTTTTTT.

The rearrangement joins TRBV7-8 to TRBJ1-5; 8 nucleotides agree with TRBD1. The junction had 9 bases not matched to a gene; V was cut back by 6 bases and J by 2 bases. CDR1 and CDR2 (germline): SGHVS, FQNEAQ. The CDR3 extends over 16 amino acids. Written as DNA, the CDR3 is TGTGCCAGCAGATTACAGGGGGGTTGGGGCAATCAGCCCCAGCATTTT. Amino acid sequence: CASRLQGGWGNQPQHF.

The rearrangement uses TRBV28 and TRBJ1-2; a possible D gene is TRBD1 (6 bases). CDR3 size: 16 residues. Germline V CDR1 and CDR2: MDHEN, SYDVKM. Trimming took 4 bases from V and 3 from J, leaving 18 bases between them. CDR3 bases: TGTGCCAGCAGTTCCCCCCACGCGGGGGCAGACTATGGCTACACCTTC. Its translation: CASSSPHAGADYGYTF.

V gene TRBV9 combines with J gene TRBJ2-5; D is ambiguous. The V and J ends lost 0 bases and 1 base respectively, with 7 bases between them. CDR1 is SGDLS, CDR2 YYNGEE, per germline. This CDR3 region has 14 residues. The CDR3 DNA reads as TGTGCCAGCAGCGTAGCTGAAGCCCAAGAGACCCAGTACTTC. It encodes CASSVAEAQETQYF.

The chain carries TRBV5-1 and TRBJ2-7, with 11 bases that match TRBD1. The CDR3 runs to 15 residues. V lost 0 bases to trimming and J lost 2 bases; unmatched junction nucleotides: 1. CDR1 and CDR2 (germline): SGHRS, YFSETQ. CDR3 DNA sequence: TGCGCCAGCAGCTTGGGGGGACAGGGGGCCTACGAGCAGTACTTC. Protein product: CASSLGGQGAYEQYF.

V usage is TRBV5-4 and J usage is TRBJ2-5; 13 bases agree with TRBD2. This CDR3 is 17 amino acids long. Germline CDR1 is SGHNT and CDR2 is YYREEE (reference sequence). The V gene end was trimmed by 1 base and the J gene end by 2 bases; junction bases not matched to a gene: 5. CDR3 nucleotides: TGTGCCAGCAGCTTGTTGACTAGCGGGGGGCCGCAAGAGACCCAGTACTTC. It translates to CASSLLTSGGPQETQYF.

The chain uses TRBV5-1 and TRBJ1-1; 8 nucleotides agree with TRBD1. Per the germline V gene, CDR1 is SGHRS and CDR2 is YFSETQ. V shed 4 bases and J 5 bases; nucleotides not matched to a gene: 7. The CDR3 totals 14 residues. This chain's CDR3 is CASSPQGARTEAFF. As DNA, the CDR3 is TGCGCCAGCAGCCCCCAGGGGGCGCGGACTGAAGCTTTCTTT.

The V and J genes are TRBV19 and TRBJ1-2; 8 nucleotides match TRBD1. CDR3 length: 15 amino acids. Germline V CDR1 and CDR2: LNHDA, SQIVND (reference sequence). Unmatched junction bases numbered 7, after V lost 3 bases and J lost 4 bases. The CDR3 nucleotides are TGTGCCAGTAGTATTCAGGGGGCCGGTTCCTATGGCTACACCTTC. Its translation is CASSIQGAGSYGYTF.

The DNA for the CDR3 is TGTGCCAGTAGCGGGAGGGGGAACAATGAGCAGTTCTTC. Encoded protein: CASSGRGNNEQFF. The rearrangement links TRBV28 to TRBJ2-1, with TRBD2 matching over 11 bases. The CDR3 covers 13 residues. The germline V gene encodes CDR1 MDHEN and CDR2 SYDVKM. The V segment lost 9 bases and the J segment 5 bases; nucleotides outside the gene matches: 3.

The chain uses TRBV10-3 and TRBJ2-7, with TRBD1 matching over 8 bases. The CDR3 covers 15 residues. Trimming at V came to 8 bases and at J to 2 bases, leaving 11 bases not matched to a gene. Germline CDR1 and CDR2: ENHRY and SYGVKD. CDR3 region: CAIRGSTGVTYEQYF. CDR3 sequence (DNA): TGTGCCATCCGAGGTTCGACAGGGGTTACCTACGAGCAGTACTTC.

The chain carries TRBV28 and TRBJ1-1; maybe TRBD1 (6 bases). CDR3 size: 15 residues. The V gene lost 7 bases and the J gene lost 7 bases, with 22 bases spanning the gap. The V gene's germline CDR1 is MDHEN and CDR2 SYDVKM. The CDR3 sequence is CASTQGRGQVDEAFF. The CDR3 DNA reads TGTGCCAGCACCCAGGGCCGGGGACAAGTGGATGAAGCTTTCTTT.